This is a list of T cell receptor beta chains from one sample in a study of response to subunit inactivated influenza vaccine. MiXCR was run by TCRdb on the RT-PCR reads, yielding one entry per CDR3 protein. The table includes about 780,000 distinct CDR3 sequences, approximately 17% detected once. Material: PBMCs from blood, obtained about 5 days after vaccination. The origin of the receptors is a middle-aged man who received an inactivated influenza vaccine. Each CDR3 is given with its conserved first and last residue. A D gene is named only where the DNA matches it firmly. Clone size is stated in some rows and not others, as once, few, many or a class when expanded.

clone_size	d_call	v_call	j_call	cdr3_aa	cdr3_nt
NA	TRBD2	TRBV7-2	TRBJ2-3	CASSLAGTSGGTDTQYF	TGTGCCAGCAGCTTAGCCGGGACTAGCGGGGGCACAGATACGCAGTATTTT
few	NA	TRBV12-3/TRBV12-4	TRBJ1-1	CASSADTYTEAFF	TGTGCCAGCAGTGCAGACACCTACACTGAAGCTTTCTTT
NA	NA	TRBV12-3/TRBV12-4	TRBJ1-1	CASSPGRLEAFF	TGTGCCAGCAGTCCCGGACGGCTTGAAGCTTTCTTT
NA	TRBD2	TRBV5-1	TRBJ2-2	CASSLALASGSGRGELFF	TGCGCCAGCAGCTTGGCCTTGGCTAGCGGGAGTGGGCGCGGGGAGCTGTTTTTT
many	NA	TRBV9	TRBJ2-1	CASSVAGVSYNEQFF	TGTGCCAGCAGCGTAGCGGGAGTCTCCTACAATGAGCAGTTCTTC
few	NA	TRBV10-3	TRBJ2-7	CATPPGQGCEQYF	TGTGCCACCCCCCCCGGGCAGGGGTGCGAGCAGTACTTC
few	NA	TRBV12-3/TRBV12-4	TRBJ1-1	CASSLASRGIPLTRVNTEAFF	TGTGCCAGCAGTTTAGCGAGTAGGGGGATCCCTCTTACCCGGGTGAACACTGAAGCTTTCTTT
NA	NA	TRBV15	TRBJ1-5	CATSRDLQHNQPQHF	TGTGCCACCAGCAGAGATTTACAGCACAATCAGCCCCAGCATTTT
NA	TRBD2	TRBV12-3/TRBV12-4	TRBJ2-1	CASSLSASGRLVREQFF	TGTGCCAGCAGTTTATCGGCTAGCGGGAGATTGGTTCGTGAGCAGTTCTTC
many	TRBD1	TRBV5-1	TRBJ2-7	CASSPGQGSYEQYF	TGCGCCAGCAGCCCAGGACAGGGTTCCTACGAGCAGTACTTC
few	NA	TRBV6-1	TRBJ2-2	CASSPWGSRTPNTGELFF	TGTGCCAGCAGTCCGTGGGGGTCGAGAACCCCGAACACCGGGGAGCTGTTTTTT
many	NA	TRBV11-2	TRBJ2-3	CASSLGEGRWTDTQYF	TGTGCCAGCAGCTTAGGAGAAGGCCGGTGGACAGATACGCAGTATTTT
many	TRBD1	TRBV12-3/TRBV12-4	TRBJ1-6	CATRGTVSGTLHF	TGTGCCACCAGGGGGACAGTAAGTGGGACCCTCCACTTT
few	NA	TRBV4-1	TRBJ2-4	CASSQEGWQPRAKNIQYF	TGCGCCAGCAGCCAAGAGGGTTGGCAGCCCCGAGCCAAAAACATTCAGTACTTC
NA	NA	TRBV21-1	TRBJ2-5	CASSNGLAVVEETQYF	TGTGCCAGCAGCAATGGGCTAGCCGTGGTCGAGGAGACCCAGTACTTC
few	TRBD1	TRBV5-1	TRBJ1-1	CASSLAMDRAAFF	TGCGCCAGCAGCTTGGCAATGGACAGGGCCGCTTTCTTT
few	TRBD1	TRBV12-3/TRBV12-4	TRBJ2-5	CASSLWSGNRGPQETQYF	TGTGCCAGCAGTTTATGGTCGGGTAACAGGGGCCCACAAGAGACCCAGTACTTC
few	NA	TRBV15	TRBJ1-1	CATSRWTEGTEAFF	TGTGCCACCAGCAGATGGACAGAGGGCACTGAAGCTTTCTTT
NA	NA	TRBV27	TRBJ2-3	CASSHERNTTNTDTQYF	TGTGCCAGCAGTCACGAGCGGAACACTACCAACACAGATACGCAGTATTTT
few	NA	TRBV7-6	TRBJ2-2	CASSLVGRSLTGELFF	TGTGCCAGCAGCTTAGTTGGCCGGAGCCTGACCGGGGAGCTGTTTTTT
NA	NA	TRBV7-8	TRBJ2-3	CASSPRGRGDTDTQYF	TGTGCCAGCAGCCCTCGGGGGCGGGGTGACACAGATACGCAGTATTTT
NA	NA	TRBV10-3	TRBJ2-7	CAIRDPRGSVYEQYF	TGTGCCATCAGGGACCCCAGGGGCAGCGTCTACGAGCAGTACTTC
once	NA	TRBV2	TRBJ1-3	CASSDAIPGLAERNTIYF	TGTGCCAGCAGTGACGCAATCCCGGGACTCGCAGAGAGAAACACCATATATTTT
NA	NA	TRBV6-6	TRBJ2-5	CASGLIETQYF	TGTGCCAGCGGATTGATTGAGACCCAGTACTTC
NA	TRBD1	TRBV12-3/TRBV12-4	TRBJ2-7	CASRANRGDSYEQYF	TGTGCCAGCAGAGCGAACAGGGGGGACTCCTACGAGCAGTACTTC
NA	NA	TRBV7-2	TRBJ1-5	CASSLGTIGQPQHF	TGTGCCAGCAGCCTTGGGACAATAGGTCAGCCCCAGCATTTT
NA	TRBD2	TRBV27	TRBJ2-3	CASSPSPSGQHTDTQYF	TGTGCCAGCAGTCCGTCCCCTAGCGGGCAGCACACAGATACGCAGTATTTT
NA	NA	TRBV28	TRBJ1-2	CASSSINREAGYTF	TGTGCCAGCAGTTCGATAAACAGGGAAGCTGGCTACACCTTC
NA	TRBD1	TRBV14	TRBJ1-2	CASRLRDRVTYGYTF	TGTGCCAGCAGACTCCGGGACAGGGTCACCTATGGCTACACCTTC
few	NA	TRBV28	TRBJ2-1	CASSLNGQGRFF	TGTGCCAGCAGTTTAAATGGGCAGGGACGGTTCTTC
NA	NA	TRBV5-1	TRBJ2-2	CASSSRQESGELFF	TGCGCCAGCAGCTCTCGACAGGAATCCGGGGAGCTGTTTTTT
NA	NA	TRBV20-1	TRBJ2-7	CSAHQGSSYEQYF	TGCAGTGCTCATCAGGGATCCTCCTACGAGCAGTACTTC
NA	NA	TRBV20-1	TRBJ2-4	CSAREVVAKNIQYF	TGCAGTGCTAGAGAAGTGGTGGCCAAAAACATTCAGTACTTC
few	TRBD2	TRBV11-2	TRBJ2-1	CASSSRGSGGPSYNEQFF	TGTGCCAGCAGCTCAAGAGGGAGCGGGGGACCCTCCTACAATGAGCAGTTCTTC
NA	NA	TRBV7-6	TRBJ2-3	CASSLETTQVDTQYF	TGTGCCAGCAGCTTAGAGACCACACAGGTCGATACGCAGTATTTT
NA	NA	TRBV4-2	TRBJ2-1	CASSQVTDLGSYNEQFF	TGTGCCAGCAGCCAAGTGACAGATTTGGGCTCCTACAATGAGCAGTTCTTC
NA	TRBD1	TRBV29-1	TRBJ2-7	CSVDAQGSTYEQYF	TGCAGCGTTGACGCACAGGGGTCCACCTACGAGCAGTACTTC
NA	TRBD2	TRBV12-3/TRBV12-4	TRBJ2-3	CASSLRRGNRDTQYF	TGTGCCAGCAGTTTAAGGCGGGGGAACCGAGATACGCAGTATTTT
NA	NA	TRBV5-1	TRBJ2-1	CASSLGFGNNEQFF	TGCGCCAGCAGCTTGGGATTCGGGAACAATGAGCAGTTCTTC
few	NA	TRBV12-3/TRBV12-4	TRBJ2-3	CASSRVGDTQYF	TGTGCCAGCAGCCGCGTGGGAGATACGCAGTATTTT
few	NA	TRBV20-1	TRBJ1-6	CSASTRDRSGRSTNSPLHF	TGCAGTGCTAGCACCAGGGACCGGTCGGGTCGGAGTACTAATTCACCCCTCCACTTT
few	TRBD2	TRBV11-2	TRBJ2-7	CASSFGSSGGYEQYF	TGTGCCAGCAGCTTTGGGAGTAGCGGGGGCTACGAGCAGTACTTC
NA	NA	TRBV9	TRBJ2-1	CASSPESLPPEQFF	TGTGCCAGCAGCCCCGAGAGTCTACCCCCTGAGCAGTTCTTC
NA	NA	TRBV20-1	TRBJ1-5	CSARDRWVSGQPQHF	TGCAGTGCTAGAGATCGTTGGGTTTCGGGTCAGCCCCAGCATTTT
many	TRBD2	TRBV20-1	TRBJ2-1	CSARSSGSIINEQFF	TGCAGTGCTAGGTCTAGCGGGAGTATTATCAATGAGCAGTTCTTC
few	NA	TRBV5-1	TRBJ2-3	CASSLSGPWVDTQYF	TGCGCCAGCAGCTTAAGCGGTCCCTGGGTAGATACGCAGTATTTT
many	TRBD2	TRBV20-1	TRBJ2-7	CSARGVAGSYEQYF	TGCAGTGCTAGAGGTGTAGCGGGGTCCTACGAGCAGTACTTC
NA	TRBD1	TRBV20-1	TRBJ2-1	CSVLVGTGEVNEQFF	TGCAGTGTATTAGTGGGGACAGGTGAGGTGAATGAGCAGTTCTTC
NA	NA	TRBV30	TRBJ1-1	CAWSTGLSTEAFF	TGTGCCTGGAGTACAGGGTTGAGCACTGAAGCTTTCTTT
few	TRBD2	TRBV7-6	TRBJ2-1	CASSLYGRAGDEQFF	TGTGCCAGCAGCTTATACGGGAGGGCCGGTGATGAGCAGTTCTTC
many	NA	TRBV4-1	TRBJ1-5	CASSQERGANQPQHF	TGCGCCAGCAGCCAAGAGAGGGGGGCCAATCAGCCCCAGCATTTT